This TCR beta chain is drawn from a study of cytomegalovirus exposure and HLA in healthy donors. This PCR relied on a set of 60 Vbeta primers and 13 Jbeta primers. Assay used: immunoSEQ multiplex PCR; TCRdb lists only in-frame clones, some missing. The data show around 95,000 clones, around four fifths seen once. The CDR3 loop spans 17 amino acids. CDR1 is SEHNR and CDR2 is FQNEAQ in the germline V gene (reference sequence). The J segment lost 1 base and the V segment lost 1 base, leaving 10 bases of the junction unmatched. This receptor was taken from a man younger than 45 in good health and CMV-seropositive. Sequencing was performed on PBMCs. The chain recombines TRBV7-9 with TRBJ2-7; 7 positions match TRBD2. As DNA, the CDR3 is TGTGCCAGCAGCTTAGTCTCGACTAGCTTCTTTTCCTACGAGCAGTACTTC. Its translation: CASSLVSTSFFSYEQYF. The full variable domain, with the rest looked up from reference TRBV7-9 and TRBJ2-7, is DTGVSQNPRHKITKRGQNVTFRCDPISEHNRLYWYRQTLGQGPEFLTYFQNEAQLEKSRLLSDRFSAERPKGSFSTLEIQRTEQGDSAMYLCASSLVSTSFFSYEQYFGPGTRLTVT.